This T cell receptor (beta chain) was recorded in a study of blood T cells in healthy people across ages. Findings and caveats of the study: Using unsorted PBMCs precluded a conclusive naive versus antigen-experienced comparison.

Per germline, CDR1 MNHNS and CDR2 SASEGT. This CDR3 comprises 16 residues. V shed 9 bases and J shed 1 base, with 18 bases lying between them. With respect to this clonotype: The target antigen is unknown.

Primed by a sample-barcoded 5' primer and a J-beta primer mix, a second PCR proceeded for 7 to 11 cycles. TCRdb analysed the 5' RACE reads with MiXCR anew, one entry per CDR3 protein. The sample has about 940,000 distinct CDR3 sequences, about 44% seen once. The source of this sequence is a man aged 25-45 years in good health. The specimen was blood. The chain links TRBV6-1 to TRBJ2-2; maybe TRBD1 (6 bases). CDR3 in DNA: TGTGCCAGTCAAAAACCGGACAGTGAGAACACCGGGGAGCTGTTTTTT. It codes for CASQKPDSENTGELFF.